The rows below give T cell receptor beta chains drawn from one sample of a study of T cell repertoires in cytomegalovirus infection. TCRdb reprocessed the reads via MiXCR and lists one record per CDR3 protein. The sample lists 270,000 or so distinct CDR3 sequences, approximately 15% occurring once. The sample comprised CD8+ T cells from PBMCs. Every receptor here comes from a human donor in good health (CMV status not recorded). Some clones in this sample may be carry-over from other donors' samples. The CDR3 runs from the conserved cysteine through the conserved F or W. The D gene is left open where the match is weak. Only part of the rows carry a size: once, few, many, or a class if the clone is expanded.

>TRBV5-1|NA|TRBJ2-6|16|many
TGCGCCAGCAGCTTGGCGCCCGAATCTGGGGCCAACGTCCTGACTTTC
CASSLAPESGANVLTF
>TRBV15|TRBD1|TRBJ2-5|15|NA
TGTGCCACCAGCAGGCCCTTCGACAGGGAAGAGACCCAGTACTTC
CATSRPFDREETQYF
>TRBV12-3/TRBV12-4|TRBD2|TRBJ2-1|17|few
TGTGCCAGCAGTTTAGCGGCGGGGGGGATGGTTTGGGATGAGCAGTTCTTC
CASSLAAGGMVWDEQFF
>TRBV7-9|TRBD2|TRBJ2-3|17|many
TGTGCCAGCAGCTTTTACTCGGGGGGTGAAGGCACAGATACGCAGTATTTT
CASSFYSGGEGTDTQYF
>TRBV7-2|TRBD1|TRBJ1-2|16|many
TGTGCCAGCAGCTTAGAAGAGGGGGCGCTTCTCAATGGCTACACCTTC
CASSLEEGALLNGYTF
>TRBV3-1|NA|TRBJ2-7|15|many
TGTGCCAGCAGCCAGCTGGTCCGGGCCAGCTACGAGCAGTACTTC
CASSQLVRASYEQYF
>TRBV5-1|NA|TRBJ2-1|16|many
TGCGCCAGCAGCGCGGGGCTGGGGGGCAGCACCAATGAGCAGTTCTTC
CASSAGLGGSTNEQFF
>TRBV6-5|NA|TRBJ2-5|13|few
TGTGCCAGCAGTTACGGCGGTGGCGGGACCCAGTACTTC
CASSYGGGGTQYF
>TRBV12-3/TRBV12-4|NA|TRBJ2-7|14|many
TGTGCCAGCAGTTTTATCGGCCCGGGCTCCGAGCAGTACTTC
CASSFIGPGSEQYF
>TRBV7-9|NA|TRBJ2-3|13|many
TGTGCCAGCAGCCGGGGACCCACAGATACGCAGTATTTT
CASSRGPTDTQYF
>TRBV6-5|NA|TRBJ2-3|15|NA
TGTGCCACCAGTGAAGGATGGGGACGCACAGATACGCAGTATTTT
CATSEGWGRTDTQYF
>TRBV5-4|NA|TRBJ2-1|15|few
TGTGCCAGCAGCCCTGTGACAGGACCCGACAATGAGCAGTTCTTC
CASSPVTGPDNEQFF
>TRBV20-1|TRBD1|TRBJ2-7|14|few
TGCAGTGCTAGAGATCACACAGGGGGCTACGAGCAGTACTTC
CSARDHTGGYEQYF
>TRBV7-8|NA|TRBJ2-5|16|many
TGTGCCAGCAGCTTCGTTCCGGACAAGGACCAAGAGACCCAGTACTTC
CASSFVPDKDQETQYF
>TRBV7-4|NA|TRBJ1-4|16|many
TGTGCCAGCAGCTTAAAGGCGGGGGGGTCTAATGAAAAACTGTTTTTT
CASSLKAGGSNEKLFF
>TRBV2|TRBD1|TRBJ2-5|19|few
TGTGCCAGCAGTGAGGCGCTAATCATCCGGGACAGGGCACAAGAGACCCAGTACTTC
CASSEALIIRDRAQETQYF
>TRBV28|NA|TRBJ2-3|14|NA
TGTGCCAGCAGCCGGGACATTCCCACAGATACGCAGTATTTT
CASSRDIPTDTQYF
>TRBV12-3/TRBV12-4|TRBD2|TRBJ2-5|18|few
TGTGCCAGCAGTTCGTCCTACCTAGCGGGGCGAAACCAAGAGACCCAGTACTTC
CASSSSYLAGRNQETQYF
>TRBV28|NA|TRBJ1-1|15|NA
TGTGCCAGCAGTTTATTGAGTTCAGGGCGGACTGAAGCTTTCTTT
CASSLLSSGRTEAFF
>TRBV28|NA|TRBJ1-1|14|many
TGTGCCAGCAGCCCCACGGTGGGGGGCACTGAAGCTTTCTTT
CASSPTVGGTEAFF
>TRBV5-1|NA|TRBJ1-1|14|NA
TGCGCCAGCAGCTTGGCGGGCGACTACACTGAAGCTTTCTTT
CASSLAGDYTEAFF
>TRBV3-1|TRBD1|TRBJ1-1|14|many
TGTGCCAGCAGCCATACGGGACAGAGCACTGAAGCTTTCTTT
CASSHTGQSTEAFF
>TRBV28|NA|TRBJ1-1|12|few
TGTGCCAGCAGTCCCATCCTACAGCAAGCTTTCTTT
CASSPILQQAFF
>TRBV12-3/TRBV12-4|NA|TRBJ1-5|15|many
TGTGCCAGCAGTTCACAGCAGGGTTCCAATCAGCCCCAGCATTTT
CASSSQQGSNQPQHF
>TRBV11-2|TRBD2|TRBJ2-5|16|many
TGTGCCAGCAGGTCGCCTAGCGGGGGAAGCCAAGAGACCCAGTACTTC
CASRSPSGGSQETQYF
>TRBV7-6|NA|TRBJ2-7|12|many
TGTGCCAGCAGCTTAGAAGGGTTCGAGCAGTACTTC
CASSLEGFEQYF
>TRBV11-3|NA|TRBJ2-2|16|many
TGTGCCAGCAGCTTTACAACTAGCCCTAACACCGGGGAGCTGTTTTTT
CASSFTTSPNTGELFF
>TRBV28|NA|TRBJ1-6|14|NA
TGTGCCAGCAGAACTGTGGAATATAATTCACCCCTCCACTTT
CASRTVEYNSPLHF
>TRBV6-5|NA|TRBJ1-1|15|many
TGTGCCAGCAGTTACTTGCCGGGGACGAACACTGAAGCTTTCTTT
CASSYLPGTNTEAFF
>TRBV29-1|TRBD1|TRBJ1-3|16|few
TGCAGCGCCCGAGGCGGGACAGGCATGTCTGGAAACACCATATATTTT
CSARGGTGMSGNTIYF
>TRBV7-9|NA|TRBJ1-2|15|NA
TGTGCCAGCAGCTCAGAAAAAGGGATCGGGTCTGGCTACACCTTC
CASSSEKGIGSGYTF
>TRBV6-1|NA|TRBJ2-7|13|few
TGTGCCAGCAGTGGAAGTGACATGGACGAGCAGTACTTC
CASSGSDMDEQYF
>TRBV2|TRBD1|TRBJ2-3|16|NA
TGTGCCACCAACTATATAAAGCGGACAGGGCAAGATACGCAGTATTTT
CATNYIKRTGQDTQYF
>TRBV29-1|NA|TRBJ2-2|11|NA
TGCAGCGTGACCCTAACTGGGGAGCTGTTTTTT
CSVTLTGELFF
>TRBV11-2|NA|TRBJ1-1|16|many
TGTGCCAGCAGCTTAGTCGGGACCGAATGGGGGACTGAAGCTTTCTTT
CASSLVGTEWGTEAFF
>TRBV6-4|NA|TRBJ2-1|15|few
TGTGCCAGCAGTGACCGGGACACCGGGGGCAATGAGCAGTTCTTC
CASSDRDTGGNEQFF
>TRBV20-1|TRBD1|TRBJ2-1|13|NA
TGCAGTGTCAAAGGGACAGTTCCCGGTGAGCAGTTCTTC
CSVKGTVPGEQFF
>TRBV20-1|NA|TRBJ2-5|16|NA
TGCAGTGCTAGTCCACTGAGGACCCGATCCCAAGAGACCCAGTACTTC
CSASPLRTRSQETQYF
>TRBV5-6|NA|TRBJ2-1|15|few
TGTGCCAGCAGCTTGGGACGGACACTGGTCGGGGAGCAGTTCTTC
CASSLGRTLVGEQFF
>TRBV7-8|NA|TRBJ2-7|12|many
TGTGCCAGCAGCTACGGCGGGACACTCTCACACTTC
CASSYGGTLSHF
>TRBV29-1|NA|TRBJ2-3|13|NA
TGCAGCGTTGCCGGGGACCGCACAGATACGCAGTATTTT
CSVAGDRTDTQYF
>TRBV12-3/TRBV12-4|NA|TRBJ1-2|13|few
TGTGCCAGCAGTGGCGGAGGGATCGATGGCTACACCTTC
CASSGGGIDGYTF
>TRBV7-2|NA|TRBJ2-5|14|many
TGTGCCAGCAGCTTAGTTGGTGGGCATGAGACCCAGTACTTC
CASSLVGGHETQYF
>TRBV7-8|NA|TRBJ1-4|15|many
TGTGCCAGCAGCCCTCAGGCGGGCGCCTATGAAAAACTGTTTTTT
CASSPQAGAYEKLFF